This is a list of T cell receptor beta chains from one sample in a study of cytomegalovirus exposure and HLA in healthy donors. TCRdb's table, derived via immunoSEQ multiplex PCR, lists solely in-frame clones and lacks some. The table shows 150,000 to 200,000 clones, with about four fifths occurring only once. Sequenced material: PBMCs. The receptors shown here come from a man younger than 35 in good health and CMV-seronegative. The CDR3 runs from the conserved cysteine through the conserved F or W. D genes are given only for firm matches. For some rows the clone size is stated as once, few or many, or as a class when expanded; others skip it.

.	TRBJ2-7	TRBV5-4	TRBD2	TGTGCCAGCAGCGCAAAAAGGACTAGCGGTACCTACGAGCAGTACTTC	CASSAKRTSGTYEQYF
.	TRBJ2-1	TRBV6-4	TRBD2	TGTGCCAGCAGCCTACGTATAGCGGGAGGTCAAGATAATGAGCAGTTCTTC	CASSLRIAGGQDNEQFF
.	TRBJ2-7	TRBV4-3	.	TGCGCCAGCAGCCAGGTGCGGGGGCTCTCCTACGAGCAGTACTTC	CASSQVRGLSYEQYF
.	TRBJ2-3	TRBV18	.	TGTGCCAGCTCACCTAGCGCCCGCACAGATACGCAGTATTTT	CASSPSARTDTQYF
.	TRBJ1-3	TRBV7-2	.	TGTGCCAGCAGCCGCAGGGATTCTGGAAACACCATATATTTT	CASSRRDSGNTIYF
.	TRBJ1-4	TRBV10-2	.	TGCGCCAGCGGCCCCCATACAACTAATGAAAAACTGTTTTTT	CASGPHTTNEKLFF
.	TRBJ2-7	TRBV19	.	TGTGCCAGTACACGGCCGAGAGGGCAGTACTTC	CASTRPRGQYF
.	TRBJ2-3	TRBV5-6	.	TGTGCCAGCAGCCAAGACGGGGGGCGGCGTACGCAGTATTTT	CASSQDGGRRTQYF
once	TRBJ1-4	TRBV5-1	.	TGCGCCAGCAGCCTGACAGTTCAGCAAGAAAAACTGTTTTTT	CASSLTVQQEKLFF
once	TRBJ2-1	TRBV27	.	TGTGCCAGCAGTGGGGATTTAGGGGGCTCCTACAATGAGCAGTTCTTC	CASSGDLGGSYNEQFF
.	TRBJ1-1	TRBV4-1	TRBD1	TGCGCCAGCAGCCAAGGTAGGGCCTACCGGGACAGGAAGACTGAAGCTTTCTTT	CASSQGRAYRDRKTEAFF
.	TRBJ2-6	TRBV6-6	.	TGTGCCAGCAGTTTAGAGCCCTCTGGGGCCAACGTCCTGACTTTC	CASSLEPSGANVLTF
.	TRBJ2-5	TRBV2	.	TGTGCCAGCAGTGAAGGTCAATTCCAAGAGACCCAGTACTTC	CASSEGQFQETQYF
.	TRBJ2-7	TRBV10-3	TRBD1	TGTGCCATCAGTGAGTCGAGGGGACAGGGGGGCGAGCAGTACTTC	CAISESRGQGGEQYF
.	TRBJ2-7	TRBV12-5	.	TGTGCTAGTGGTCCAGACAACTACGAGCAGTACTTC	CASGPDNYEQYF
.	TRBJ1-2	TRBV19	.	TGTGCCAGTAGCCGCTGGAGGAGCGCGAAATTAAACTATGGCTACACCTTC	CASSRWRSAKLNYGYTF
.	TRBJ1-1	TRBV5-5	.	TGTGCCAGCAGCTTGGGCAGCGGTATGAACACTGAAGCTTTCTTT	CASSLGSGMNTEAFF
.	TRBJ2-3	TRBV10-3	.	TGTGCCATCAGTGGAGTAAACAGGGTGGAAAGGGGTAGCACAGATACGCAGTATTTT	CAISGVNRVERGSTDTQYF
.	TRBJ2-7	TRBV27	TRBD1	TGTGCCAGCAGTTTGGGGACAGGGGGAGCCTACGAGCAGTACTTC	CASSLGTGGAYEQYF
.	TRBJ2-2	TRBV12-5	TRBD2	TGTGCTAGTGGTTTGGTACCGACTAGCGGGATCACCGGGGAGCTGTTTTTT	CASGLVPTSGITGELFF
.	TRBJ2-5	TRBV7-3	.	TGTGCCAGCAGCTTAACCGTCCCAGGGTCCCAAGAGACCCAGTACTTC	CASSLTVPGSQETQYF
.	TRBJ2-7	TRBV4-2	TRBD1	TGTGCCAGCAGCCAAGATCCGGGACAGTGGACCTACGAGCAGTACTTC	CASSQDPGQWTYEQYF
.	TRBJ2-1	TRBV19	.	TGTGCCAGTAGTATAGGTGACACGAACTCCTACAATGAGCAGTTCTTC	CASSIGDTNSYNEQFF
.	TRBJ2-7	TRBV13	TRBD2	TGTGCCAGCAGCTCCCTCGGGGGGGTCAACGAGCAGTACTTC	CASSSLGGVNEQYF
.	TRBJ2-6	TRBV5-1	TRBD1	TGCGCCAGCAGCTTGCCACAAACCGGACAGGGGGCAAGGACTGGGGCCAACGTCCTGACTTTC	CASSLPQTGQGARTGANVLTF